Below are 8 T cell receptor beta chains sequenced from a single sample in a study of metastatic and nonmetastatic thyroid tumors. TCRdb redid the clone calls on the PCR reads using MiXCR. The sample records under 40,000 clones, 16% being singletons. Not a single patient had been given any form of treatment at any point before undergoing thyroid surgery. Sequenced material: blood. The receptors here all came from a female donor with papillary thyroid cancer or a benign thyroid nodule (not recorded which). Some clones in this sample may be carry-over from other donors' samples.

This clone occurred many times. Being one base from a much bigger clone, this may be a read error. This likely comes from a read error, as the CDR3 has no conserved phenylalanine or tryptophan at its end. This sequence joins TRBV20-1 and TRBJ2-7; no definite D call. Germline lookup yields CDR1 DFQATT and CDR2 SNEGSKA (reference sequence). V shed 6 bases and J shed 1 base, with 7 bases lying between them. This CDR3 region has 11 residues. The CDR3 nucleotides are TGCAGTGCGACCGGGTCCTACGAGCAGTACCTC. Protein: CSATGSYEQYL.

V and J are TRBV20-1 and TRBJ1-6; 7 nucleotides line up with TRBD1. Losses at the gene ends were 0 bases for V and 7 bases for J; bases not matched to a gene: 6. Looked up from germline, CDR1 is DFQATT and CDR2 is SNEGSKA (reference sequence). The CDR3 spans 15 residues. The chain's CDR3 is CSARDLGDSNSPLHF. The CDR3 DNA is TGCAGTGCTAGAGATCTTGGGGACAGCAATTCACCCCTCCACTTT.

In its sample, this clone was seen many times. The chain combines TRBV6-1 with TRBJ1-2, with D maybe TRBD1 (6 bases). Per germline, CDR1 MNHNS and CDR2 SASEGT. The CDR3 spans 12 residues. With 10 bases removed from V and 8 bases from J, the gap between germline ends came to 17 bases. This CDR3 reads CATTRGGHGYTF. The CDR3, as DNA: TGTGCCACCACCCGCGGGGGGCACGGCTACACCTTC.

This clone was observed once. The chain links TRBV28 to TRBJ2-7, with a weak D call TRBD2 (5 bases). The CDR3 runs to 20 residues. From germline, CDR1 is MDHEN and CDR2 SYDVKM. Trimming stripped 5 bases from V and 0 bases from J, with 29 bases between. CDR3 region: CASSLTFGWQRMKSSYEQYF. The DNA of the CDR3 is TGTGCCAGCAGTCTAACCTTCGGGTGGCAGCGGATGAAAAGCTCCTACGAGCAGTACTTC.

A word on this clone: With a much larger clone just one base away, this may be a read error. The rearrangement links TRBV15 to TRBJ2-2; possible D gene TRBD2, 5 bases. The germline V and J ends were trimmed by 8 bases and 5 bases, with 6 bases remaining between them. Germline-derived CDR1 and CDR2 are LNHNV and YYDKDF (reference sequence). The length of the CDR3 is 11 residues. DNA of the CDR3: TGTGCCACCTCGGGGACCGGGGAGCTGTTTTTT. The encoded protein is CATSGTGELFF.

This clone was counted at least ten times. The rearrangement joins TRBV28 to TRBJ2-2; D is ambiguous. CDR3 length equals 15 residues. Between the trimmed V and J ends, which lost 6 bases and 5 bases, there was a span of 16 bases. The germline CDR1 and CDR2 sequences are MDHEN and SYDVKM. Here the CDR3 DNA reads TGTGCCAGCAGGGAAAGAGGTTTGGAAACCGGGGAGCTGTTTTTT. Protein: CASRERGLETGELFF.

This rearrangement joins TRBV20-1 to TRBJ2-5; a possible D gene is TRBD1 (5 bases). The CDR3 totals 15 residues. V was clipped by 0 bases and J by 5 bases, with 16 bases between them. The germline CDR1 and CDR2 sequences are DFQATT and SNEGSKA (reference sequence). CDR3 DNA: TGCAGTGCTAGAGAAGCAGGGAAGTGGTGGGAGACCCAGTACTTC. Protein sequence: CSAREAGKWWETQYF.

This clone was recorded many times. The gene calls are TRBV6-1 and TRBJ2-5; possible D gene TRBD2, 7 bases. CDR3 length: 14 residues. CDR1 and CDR2 (germline): MNHNS, SASEGT. V lost 8 bases, J lost 2 bases, and 15 bases lay in between. CDR3 amino acids: CASVRGGGQETQYF. In DNA, the CDR3 is TGTGCCAGCGTCAGGGGCGGGGGACAAGAGACCCAGTACTTC.